Detailed here is one T cell receptor (beta chain). Pooling was applied to second doses at about 4 or about 12 weeks. Measured with immunoSEQ multiplex PCR; TCRdb has only the in-frame clones, and not every one. Of about 120,000 clones in the sample, 85% to 95% were seen once. These data originate in a study of T cell responses to AZD1222 COVID-19 vaccine. Germline values: CDR1 SGHTA, CDR2 FQGNSA. The ends were cut back, 6 bases at V and 4 bases at J, with 10 bases in the middle. The CDR3 consists of 12 residues. The rearrangement joins TRBV7-2 to TRBJ2-7; D unresolved. This sequence originates from an adult who received the AZD1222 COVID-19 vaccine. The sequenced sample was peripheral blood, obtained 28 days after the second AZD1222 dose. This CDR3 reads CASRETAYEQYF. In DNA, the CDR3 is TGTGCCAGCAGAGAGACGGCGTACGAGCAGTACTTC.